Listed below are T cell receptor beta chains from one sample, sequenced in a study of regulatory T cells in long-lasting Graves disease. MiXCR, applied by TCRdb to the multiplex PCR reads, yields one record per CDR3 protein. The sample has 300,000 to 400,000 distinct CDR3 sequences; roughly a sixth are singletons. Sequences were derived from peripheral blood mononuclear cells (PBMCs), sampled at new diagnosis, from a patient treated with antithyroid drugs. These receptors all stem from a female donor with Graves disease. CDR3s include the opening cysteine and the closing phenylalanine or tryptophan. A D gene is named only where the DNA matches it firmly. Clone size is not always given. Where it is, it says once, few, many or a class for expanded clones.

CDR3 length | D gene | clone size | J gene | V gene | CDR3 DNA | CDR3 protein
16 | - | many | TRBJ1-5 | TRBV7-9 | TGTGCCAGCAGCTTCGGTCTGGGGCCTCTGAGGAGGCCCCAGCATTTT | CASSFGLGPLRRPQHF
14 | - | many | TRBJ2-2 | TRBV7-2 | TGTGCCAGCAGCTTAGGCAGGAACACCGGGGAGCTGTTTTTT | CASSLGRNTGELFF
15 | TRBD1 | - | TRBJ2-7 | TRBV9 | TGTGCCAGCAGCCCATCACCGACAGGGTTTGGCGAGCAGTACTTC | CASSPSPTGFGEQYF
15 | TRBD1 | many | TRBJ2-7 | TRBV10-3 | TGTGCCATCAATGGGGTTGGACAGGGGTACTCCGAGCAGTACTTC | CAINGVGQGYSEQYF
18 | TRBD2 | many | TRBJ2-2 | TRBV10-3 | TGTGCCATCAACCGACTAGCGGGGGACGTCGCTAACACCGGGGAGCTGTTTTTT | CAINRLAGDVANTGELFF
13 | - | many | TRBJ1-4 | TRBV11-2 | TGTGCCAGCAGCTTAGTCGGAAATGAAAAACTGTTTTTT | CASSLVGNEKLFF
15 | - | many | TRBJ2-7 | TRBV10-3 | TGTGCCATCAGTGGCATCAGTCGGCTAGCAGGCGAGCAGTACTTC | CAISGISRLAGEQYF
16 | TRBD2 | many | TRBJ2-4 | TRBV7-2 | TGTGCCAGCAGCTTCGCTAGCGGGAGTGTCCAAAACATTCAGTACTTC | CASSFASGSVQNIQYF
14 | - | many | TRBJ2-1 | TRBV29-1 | TGCAGCGCTAGGGGCGAGAGCTCCTACAATGAGCAGTTCTTC | CSARGESSYNEQFF
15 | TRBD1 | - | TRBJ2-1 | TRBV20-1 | TGCAGTGCTTATAACCGGGACAGGGTCTACAATGAGCAGTTCTTC | CSAYNRDRVYNEQFF
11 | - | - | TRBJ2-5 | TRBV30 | TGTGCCTGGTTGGGCCAAGAGACCCAGTACTTC | CAWLGQETQYF
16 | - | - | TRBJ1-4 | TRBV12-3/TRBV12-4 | TGTGCCGGCAGTTTAACCTCCTTCTCGGCTAATGAAAAACTGTTTTTT | CAGSLTSFSANEKLFF
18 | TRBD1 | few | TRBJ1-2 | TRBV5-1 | TGCGCCAGCAGCCCAGGACAGGGACCGTTGCTCGCTAACTATGGCTACACCTTC | CASSPGQGPLLANYGYTF
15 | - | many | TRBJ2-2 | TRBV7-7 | TGTGCCAGCAGCCGCTCGAGTACGTCCCCCGGGGAGCTGTTTTTT | CASSRSSTSPGELFF
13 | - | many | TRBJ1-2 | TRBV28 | TGTGCCAGCAGTTCCCGGATAGGAGCTGGCTACACCTTC | CASSSRIGAGYTF
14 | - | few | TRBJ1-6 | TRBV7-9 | TGTGCCAGCAGCTTTTCAGGGATCCGCGTGCCCCTCCACTTT | CASSFSGIRVPLHF
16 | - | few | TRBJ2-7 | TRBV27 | TGTGCCAGCAGTCAGGATGTTAGCGGAGCCACCTACGAGCAGTACTTC | CASSQDVSGATYEQYF
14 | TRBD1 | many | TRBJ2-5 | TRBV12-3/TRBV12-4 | TGTGCCAGCAGTTTGCGGGACAGGGGTAGGACCCAGTACTTC | CASSLRDRGRTQYF
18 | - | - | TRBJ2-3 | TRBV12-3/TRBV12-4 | TGTGCCAGCAGTCCCCGGGCGGGGGCGGGGGAAACTACAGATACGCAGTATTTT | CASSPRAGAGETTDTQYF
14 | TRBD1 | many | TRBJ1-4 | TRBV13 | TGTGCCAGCAGCTTACGACAGGGTAGTGAAAAACTGTTTTTT | CASSLRQGSEKLFF
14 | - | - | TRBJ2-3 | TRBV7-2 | TGTGCCAGCAGCTCAACTGAGGGGGCAGATACGCAGTATTTT | CASSSTEGADTQYF
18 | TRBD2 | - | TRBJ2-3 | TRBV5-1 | TGCGCCAGCAGCCCCCTAGCGGGGGCCCGGGCGAGCACAGATACGCAGTATTTT | CASSPLAGARASTDTQYF
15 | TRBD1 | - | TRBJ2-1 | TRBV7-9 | TGTGCCAGCAGCTTAGGACAGGGGGCGCGGGGTGAGCAGTTCTTC | CASSLGQGARGEQFF
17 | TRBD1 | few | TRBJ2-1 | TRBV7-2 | TGTGCCTGCTCTGGGGACGGGACAGGGGGCCTCGGGGATGAGCAGTTCTTC | CACSGDGTGGLGDEQFF
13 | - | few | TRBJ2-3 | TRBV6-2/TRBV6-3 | TGTGCCAGCAAGCAGGGTTGGACAGATACGCAGTATTTT | CASKQGWTDTQYF
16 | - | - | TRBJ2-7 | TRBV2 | TGTGCCAGCGGCGGGGAGAGCGTCGCAGCTTCCTACGAGCAGTACTTC | CASGGESVAASYEQYF
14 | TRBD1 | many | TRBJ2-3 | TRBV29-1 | TGCAGCGTGGGACAGAGGCTGGCAACTGATACGCAGTATTTT | CSVGQRLATDTQYF
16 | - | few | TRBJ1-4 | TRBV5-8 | TGTGCCAGCAGCTTGGGCCGGGCACAAACTAATGAAAAACTGTTTTTT | CASSLGRAQTNEKLFF
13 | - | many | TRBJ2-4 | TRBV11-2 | TGTGCCAGCCGGGACCTAGCCAAAAACATTCAGTACTTC | CASRDLAKNIQYF
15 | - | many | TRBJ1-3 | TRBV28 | TGTGCCAGCAGTGGCAGGGATCGGGCTGGAAACACCATATATTTT | CASSGRDRAGNTIYF
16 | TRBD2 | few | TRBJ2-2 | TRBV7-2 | TGTGCCAGCAGCTTACTAGCGGGAGGGAACACCGGGGAGCTGTTTTTT | CASSLLAGGNTGELFF
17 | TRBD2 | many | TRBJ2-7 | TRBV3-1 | TGTGCCAGCAGCCAAGAGGTCTCGCGGGAGGTGCCCTACGAGCAGTACTTC | CASSQEVSREVPYEQYF
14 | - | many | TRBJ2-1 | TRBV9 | TGTGCCAGCAGCGTGGGGTTGTTAGCGGAAGAGCAGTTCTTC | CASSVGLLAEEQFF
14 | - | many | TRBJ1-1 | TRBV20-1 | TGCAGTGCTAGAGAGGACAGCCTAAACACTGAAGCTTTCTTT | CSAREDSLNTEAFF
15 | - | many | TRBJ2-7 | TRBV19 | TGTGCCAGTAGTATCCTCGGGACGGGGTCCTACGAGCAGTACTTC | CASSILGTGSYEQYF
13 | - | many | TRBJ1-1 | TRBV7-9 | TGTGCCAGCAGCTTTAGAGGGAGGACTGAAGCTTTCTTT | CASSFRGRTEAFF
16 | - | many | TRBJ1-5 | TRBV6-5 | TGTGCCAGCAGTTACCTCGGGGGTTTCGGCAATCAGCCCCAGCATTTT | CASSYLGGFGNQPQHF
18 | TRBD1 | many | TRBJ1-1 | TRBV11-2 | TGTGCCAGCAGCTCGGACCCCCGGGACAGGTTTTCGAACACTGAAGCTTTCTTT | CASSSDPRDRFSNTEAFF
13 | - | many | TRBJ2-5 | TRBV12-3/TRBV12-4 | TGTGCCAGCAGTTTAGCGCCCCGGGAGACCCAGTACTTC | CASSLAPRETQYF
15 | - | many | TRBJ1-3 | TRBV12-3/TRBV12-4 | TGTGCCAGTCATAGACCGGGCCTCTCTGGAAACACCATATATTTT | CASHRPGLSGNTIYF
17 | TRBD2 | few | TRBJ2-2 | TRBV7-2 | TGTGCCAGCAGCTTAGTCTTAGCGGGAGGGCACACCGGGGAGCTGTTTTTT | CASSLVLAGGHTGELFF
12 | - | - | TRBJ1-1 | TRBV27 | TGTGCCAGCAGGCATTCCACAGCCGAAGCTTTCTTT | CASRHSTAEAFF
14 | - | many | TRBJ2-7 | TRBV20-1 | TGCAGCTCAATGGGAGGGGGGCAGGGGGGCGAGCAGTACTTC | CSSMGGGQGGEQYF
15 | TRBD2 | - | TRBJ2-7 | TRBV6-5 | TGTGCCAGCAGTTCACGATCGGGACTATCCTACGAGCAGTACTTC | CASSSRSGLSYEQYF
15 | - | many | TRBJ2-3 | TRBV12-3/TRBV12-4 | TGTGCCAGCACCGGTGTCTGGTCTAGCACAGATACGCAGTATTTT | CASTGVWSSTDTQYF
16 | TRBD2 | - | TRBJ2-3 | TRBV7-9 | TGTGCCAGCAGCTTAGGAAAACTAGCGGGGACAGATACGCAGTATTTT | CASSLGKLAGTDTQYF
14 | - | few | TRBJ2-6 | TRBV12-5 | TGTGCTAGTGCCATCCCAGATGAGGCCAACGTCCTGACTTTC | CASAIPDEANVLTF
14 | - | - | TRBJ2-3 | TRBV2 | TGTGCCAGCAGTCTAGCGCTTAGCACAGATACGCAGTATTTT | CASSLALSTDTQYF
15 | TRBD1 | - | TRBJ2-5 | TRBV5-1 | TGCGCCAGCAGCTCCTCTGGGACAGGACAAGAGACCCAGTACTTC | CASSSSGTGQETQYF
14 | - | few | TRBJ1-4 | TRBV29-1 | TGCAGCGTACGACCCCGGGACGTCGGGGAAAAACTGTTTTTT | CSVRPRDVGEKLFF
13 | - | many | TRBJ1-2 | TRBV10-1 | TGCGCCAGCAGTGAGTGGGGCACCTATGGCTACACCTTC | CASSEWGTYGYTF
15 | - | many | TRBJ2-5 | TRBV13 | TGTGCCAGCAGTATAAACTGGAAGGACTTCAAGACCCAGTACTTC | CASSINWKDFKTQYF
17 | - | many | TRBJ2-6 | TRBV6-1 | TGTGCCAGCAGTACTCCAGGCCTCTTCTCTGGGGCCAACGTCCTGACTTTC | CASSTPGLFSGANVLTF
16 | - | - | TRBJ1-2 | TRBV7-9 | TGTGCCAGCAGCGGGCCCCCCAGACAGGAAAACTATGGCTACACCTTC | CASSGPPRQENYGYTF